The next 14 T cell receptor beta chains were all read from a single sample in a study of response to subunit inactivated influenza vaccine. TCRdb re-analysed the RT-PCR reads in MiXCR, keeping a single row per CDR3 protein. The table shows a few hundred thousand distinct CDR3 sequences, with roughly 20% occurring only once. The input for sequencing was PBMCs from blood, taken less than 22 months after vaccination. The receptors were gathered from a man aged 45 to 70 who received an inactivated influenza vaccine.

There are a few counts of this clonotype. The chain employs TRBV29-1 and TRBJ1-2; D is uncertain. Germline CDR1 SQVTM, CDR2 ANQGSEA. The CDR3 has 11 amino acids. Trimming pared 6 bases from V and 8 bases from J, leaving 13 bases between. CDR3 sequence reads: CSVLLGRGYTF. The CDR3 DNA is TGCAGCGTCCTATTGGGGAGGGGCTACACCTTC.

This clonotype came up a few times. The chain couples TRBV7-9 to TRBJ2-7; D not resolved. The V gene lost 3 bases and the J gene lost 5 bases, with 8 bases spanning the gap. Germline V lookup: CDR1 SEHNR, CDR2 FQNEAQ (reference sequence). The CDR3 contains 12 residues. The DNA for the CDR3 is TGTGCCAGCAGCTTTCGGTCTGACGAGCAGTACTTC. Its translation: CASSFRSDEQYF.

Of note for this clonotype: A read error may account for a junction end that differs from germline. J is TRBJ2-3 and V is TRBV7-2; maybe TRBD2 (7 bases). CDR3 size: 16 residues. CDR1 is SGHTA and CDR2 is FQGNSA in the germline V gene. CDR3 in amino acids: CDSSLGAGGPTDTQYF. The CDR3 DNA is TGTGACAGCAGCTTAGGGGCCGGGGGGCCCACAGATACGCAGTATTTT.

V gene TRBV4-1 combines with J gene TRBJ1-2, with 12 bases lining up with TRBD1. The junction had 3 bases not matched to a gene; V was cut back by 4 bases and J by 0 bases. CDR1 MGHRA and CDR2 YSYEKL come from the germline V gene. This CDR3 is 16 amino acids long. Here the CDR3 reads CASSRDRGPTNYGYTF. Written as DNA, the CDR3 is TGCGCCAGCAGCCGGGACAGGGGGCCTACTAACTATGGCTACACCTTC.

This clonotype was detected only a few times. The J gene is TRBJ1-6, the V gene TRBV7-9; no definite D call. The CDR3 runs to 14 residues. Germline V CDR1 and CDR2: SEHNR, FQNEAQ (reference sequence). V lost 4 bases, J lost 8 bases, and 12 bases lay in between. CDR3 nucleotide sequence: TGTGCCAGCAGCTCTAAGGGCTTCTATTCACCCCTCCACTTT. Its protein is CASSSKGFYSPLHF.

This clonotype was seen ten or more times. The rearrangement joins TRBV7-3 to TRBJ2-2, with D possibly matching TRBD1 (6 bases). Germline V gives CDR1 SGHTA, CDR2 FQGTGA. V lost 6 bases and J lost 2, with 10 bases in between. The CDR3 extends over 14 amino acids. The CDR3 here is CASSYRVNTGELFF. The CDR3 bases are TGTGCCAGCAGTTACAGGGTTAACACCGGGGAGCTGTTTTTT.

The chain recombines TRBV20-1 with TRBJ2-7; 7 bases agree with TRBD1. The CDR3 extends over 13 amino acids. J gave up 1 base and V 6 bases, and 6 bases lay outside the gene matches. Germline CDR1 reads DFQATT; CDR2 reads SNEGSKA (reference sequence). The CDR3 sequence is CSATTGPSYEQYF. The CDR3 DNA reads as TGCAGTGCCACGACAGGGCCGTCCTACGAGCAGTACTTC.

The chain joins TRBV27 to TRBJ2-2; possible D gene TRBD1, 5 bases. V lost 2 bases and J lost 1, with 8 bases in between. The germline V gene has CDR1 MNHEY and CDR2 SMNVEV (reference sequence). The CDR3 runs to 15 residues. For the CDR3, the DNA is TGTGCCAGCAGTTTAGGGGCAGGGAACACCGGGGAGCTGTTTTTT. Protein product: CASSLGAGNTGELFF.

The rearrangement links TRBV6-5 to TRBJ2-5; possible D gene TRBD1, 6 bases. Looked up from germline, CDR1 is MNHEY and CDR2 is SVGAGI. Trimming took off 4 bases at V and 2 bases at J, with 17 bases between the two ends. The CDR3 contains 16 residues. CDR3 protein: CASSFGSRTDQETQYF. The CDR3 nucleotides are TGTGCCAGCAGTTTCGGATCCAGGACAGATCAAGAGACCCAGTACTTC.

This clonotype was seen more than once but under ten times. The chain has TRBV24-1 and TRBJ2-3; 10 bases match TRBD1. Germline CDR1 and CDR2: KGHDR and SFDVKD. This CDR3 has 16 amino acids. With V trimmed by 3 bases and J by 4 bases, 6 bases remained unmatched. The CDR3: CATSDAGTGDPDTQYF. The CDR3 nucleotides read TGTGCCACCAGTGATGCCGGGACAGGGGACCCAGATACGCAGTATTTT.

This clonotype was observed a few times. The chain links TRBV6-1 to TRBJ2-5; 7 positions agree with TRBD1. From germline, CDR1 is MNHNS and CDR2 SASEGT. Trimming at V came to 9 bases and at J to 4 bases, leaving 8 bases not matched to a gene. CDR3 length: 13 amino acids. The CDR3 loop is CASQPTGVETQYF. The CDR3 DNA follows: TGTGCCAGTCAGCCTACAGGGGTAGAGACCCAGTACTTC.

In this sample, this clonotype turned up a few times. The V and J genes are TRBV12-3 or TRBV12-4 and TRBJ2-1; 9 bases are shared with TRBD1. Trimming removed 7 bases from V and 10 bases from J; junction bases left unmatched: 17. The CDR3 covers 16 residues. The CDR3: CASNLGTGTPTIEQFF. The CDR3 DNA sequence: TGTGCCAGCAACTTAGGGACAGGGACCCCCACAATCGAGCAGTTCTTC.

This clonotype was found many times. The chain combines TRBV3-1 with TRBJ2-3; D is possibly TRBD2 (5 bases). With 2 bases removed from V and 4 bases from J, the gap between germline ends came to 13 bases. Germline V gene data show CDR1 as LGHDT and CDR2 as YNNKEL (reference sequence). The CDR3 is 15 residues long. CDR3 bases: TGTGCCAGCAGCCAATTCCTAGCAGATTCAGATACGCAGTATTTT. Amino acid sequence: CASSQFLADSDTQYF.

This chain uses TRBV29-1 with TRBJ1-2; D ambiguous. Germline lookup yields CDR1 SQVTM and CDR2 ANQGSEA. The CDR3 runs to 13 residues. The ends were cut back, 6 bases at V and 3 bases at J, with 14 bases in the middle. The CDR3 DNA reads TGCAGCGTCCCGAGTATTCGGGACTATGGCTACACCTTC. Translated, it gives CSVPSIRDYGYTF.